This T cell receptor (beta chain) was profiled in a study of immune evolution from preneoplasia to lung adenocarcinoma. The repertoire was sequenced with immunoSEQ multiplex PCR; TCRdb's copy has only in-frame clones and lacks some. The table has thousands of clones, about 80% seen once; the top ten hold over 3%. This sequence was found in a donor older than 65 with lung adenocarcinoma. The source material was FFPE lung adenocarcinoma in situ tissue.

CDR3 amino acids: CASSYSRGGITEAFF. CDR3 coding DNA: TGTGCCAGCAGTTACTCCAGGGGTGGGATCACTGAAGCTTTCTTT. The V gene is TRBV6-5, the J gene TRBJ1-1, with TRBD1 as a possible D gene (6 bases). V was pared by 0 bases and J by 4 bases, with 12 bases between. The V gene's germline CDR1 is MNHEY and CDR2 SVGAGI. CDR3 length: 15 residues.